This TCR beta chain was identified in a study of T-cell memory formation after mild COVID-19. Study results and limitations: CD4+ bias marked clones expanding day 15 to 37, unlike balanced contracting clones. Within pre-infection memory, some responding clones were found, suggesting cross-reactive memory joined. Second-wave clones reaching peak frequency on day 37 lacked confirmed SARS-CoV-2 specificity.

This clonotype was picked up many times. Its matching antigen is unknown. TCR alpha and TCR beta cDNA libraries carrying sample barcodes and UMIs were produced by 5'RACE using constant-segment primers. TCRdb re-called the 5' RACE reads through MiXCR, storing one row per CDR3 protein. The sample consists of around 250,000 distinct CDR3 sequences, roughly 16% of them appearing once. This CDR3 comprises 13 residues. Per germline, CDR1 MNHEY and CDR2 SMNVEV (reference sequence). Trimming cost V 3 bases and J 15 bases; bases outside gene matches: 11. The sequencing input was PBMCs or a T cell subset sorted from them (not recorded which). The TCR originated in a man between 18 and 35 years old who had mild COVID-19 (a few samples of this study predate the infection). Cell type and time point are not known. The chain combines TRBV27 with TRBJ2-3; 8 nucleotides match TRBD1. The CDR3 nucleotides read TGTGCCAGCAGTTTTCGCTTACAGGGGGTGGAATATTTT. Translated, it gives CASSFRLQGVEYF.